The 8 T cell receptor beta chains given below trace back to one sample, sequenced in a study of T cells after yellow fever vaccination. TCRdb re-called the 5' RACE reads with MiXCR, one entry per CDR3 protein. Among under 150,000 distinct CDR3 sequences listed, 7.7% were seen once. The sequencing used CD4+ T cells sorted from PBMCs, collected 5 days after the yellow fever booster vaccination. The receptors originated from a man aged 25 to 45 who received the YFV17D yellow fever vaccine.

This clonotype has a count of ten or more. The rearrangement joins TRBV5-1 to TRBJ2-5, with D hard to call. Per the germline V gene, CDR1 is SGHRS and CDR2 is YFSETQ. The CDR3 sequence is 13 residues long. V lost 1 base and J 5 bases, leaving 9 bases between the germline ends. The CDR3: CASSLRPGETQYF. CDR3 nucleotide sequence: TGCGCCAGCAGCTTGCGACCCGGGGAGACCCAGTACTTC.

This clonotype came up many times. The chain links TRBV6-6 to TRBJ2-2; the D gene is possibly TRBD2 (5 bases). The length of the CDR3 is 13 residues. Germline-derived CDR1 and CDR2 are MNHNY and SVGAGI (reference sequence). Trimming pared 2 bases from V and 4 bases from J, leaving 5 bases between. Here the CDR3 reads CASSYRGTGELFF. DNA for the CDR3: TGTGCCAGCAGTTACCGGGGCACCGGGGAGCTGTTTTTT.

This clonotype was seen at least ten times. The chain is built from TRBV6-5 and TRBJ2-5, with TRBD1 as a possible D gene (6 bases). The V and J ends lost 0 bases and 3 bases respectively, with 8 bases between them. The germline V gene has CDR1 MNHEY and CDR2 SVGAGI. There are 14 residues in the CDR3. The CDR3 is CASSYSPGEETQYF. DNA for the CDR3: TGTGCCAGCAGTTACTCTCCAGGGGAAGAGACCCAGTACTTC.

This clonotype came up many times. This chain uses TRBV12-3 or TRBV12-4 with TRBJ1-1; D is undetermined. V was clipped by 5 bases and J by 6 bases, with 13 bases between them. There are 13 residues in the CDR3. The CDR3 DNA follows: TGTGCCAGCAGTCTTTCGACGGTTGCTGAAGCTTTCTTT. It is translated as CASSLSTVAEAFF.

This clonotype came up many times. This rearrangement joins TRBV28 to TRBJ1-5, with 9 bases identical to TRBD1. Germline trimming cut 8 bases from V and 6 bases from J; bases unmatched to any gene: 8. This CDR3 contains 14 residues. Germline values: CDR1 MDHEN, CDR2 SYDVKM. In nucleotides, the CDR3 is TGTGCCAGCGTCATCGGACAGGGGTTTCAGCCCCAGCATTTT. Its protein is CASVIGQGFQPQHF.

This clonotype was picked up many times. This chain links TRBV10-3 with TRBJ2-7; D may be TRBD1 or TRBD2 (5 bases each). V was trimmed by 5 bases and J by 6 bases, leaving 20 bases between them. The CDR3 spans 15 residues. Germline values: CDR1 ENHRY, CDR2 SYGVKD. The CDR3 loop reads CAISQYRDGASEQYF. The CDR3 DNA sequence: TGTGCCATCAGTCAATACCGGGACGGCGCGTCCGAGCAGTACTTC.

This clonotype was seen ten or more times. The CDR3 DNA is TGTGCCAGCAGCTTACGGGGCGTCAATGAGCAGTTCTTC. Residues: CASSLRGVNEQFF. The chain joins TRBV7-9 to TRBJ2-1; D tentatively reads TRBD1 or TRBD2 (5 bases each). Between the trimmed V and J ends, which lost 2 bases and 6 bases, there was a span of 8 bases. The CDR3 is 13 residues long. Germline V CDR1 and CDR2: SEHNR, FQNEAQ (reference sequence). The full variable domain, in which reference TRBV7-9 and TRBJ2-1 provide the parts outside the CDR3, is DTGVSQNPRHKITKRGQNVTFRCDPISEHNRLYWYRQTLGQGPEFLTYFQNEAQLEKSRLLSDRFSAERPKGSFSTLEIQRTEQGDSAMYLCASSLRGVNEQFFGPGTRLTVL.

This clonotype was observed at least ten times. The chain couples TRBV25-1 to TRBJ2-2; D is ambiguous. V was cut by 5 bases and J by 2 bases, with 9 bases left in between. The CDR3 is 14 amino acids. Germline CDR1 MGHDK, CDR2 SYGVNS. CDR3 sequence (DNA): TGTGCCAGCAGTAGGCAGACCAACACCGGGGAGCTGTTTTTT. This sequence encodes CASSRQTNTGELFF.